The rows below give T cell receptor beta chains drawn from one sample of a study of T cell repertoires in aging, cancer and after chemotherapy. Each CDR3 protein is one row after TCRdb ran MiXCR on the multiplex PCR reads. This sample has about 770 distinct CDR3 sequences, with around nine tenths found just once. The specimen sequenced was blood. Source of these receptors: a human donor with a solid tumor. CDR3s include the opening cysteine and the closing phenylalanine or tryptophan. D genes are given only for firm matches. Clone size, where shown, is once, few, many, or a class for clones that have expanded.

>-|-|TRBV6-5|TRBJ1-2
CASSLREMGGYTF
TGTGCCAGCAGCCTCAGGGAGATGGGGGGCTACACCTTC
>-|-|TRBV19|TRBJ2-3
CASSFRVATDTQYF
TGTGCCAGTAGTTTCAGGGTAGCCACAGATACGCAGTATTTT
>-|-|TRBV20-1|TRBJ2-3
CSAREDASSTDTQYF
TGCAGTGCTAGAGAGGACGCATCTAGCACAGATACGCAGTATTTT
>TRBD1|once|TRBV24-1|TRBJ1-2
CATSARQGTYGYTF
TGTGCCACCAGTGCTAGACAGGGAACCTATGGCTACACCTTC
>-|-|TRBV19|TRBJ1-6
CASSITSYSPLHF
TGTGCCAGTAGTATTACCAGCTATTCACCCCTCCACTTT
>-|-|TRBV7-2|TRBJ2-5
CASSLGLLAVQETQYF
TGTGCCAGCAGCTTAGGGTTACTAGCAGTTCAAGAGACCCAGTACTTC
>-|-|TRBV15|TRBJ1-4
CATSRDQLSSEKLFF
TGTGCCACCAGCAGAGATCAGCTTTCAAGTGAAAAACTGTTTTTT
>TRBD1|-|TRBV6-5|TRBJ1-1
CASGGRQGTVTEAFF
TGTGCCAGCGGAGGACGACAGGGAACGGTAACTGAAGCTTTCTTT
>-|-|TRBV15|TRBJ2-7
CATSPRGSYEQYF
TGTGCCACCAGCCCCCGGGGGTCCTACGAGCAGTACTTC
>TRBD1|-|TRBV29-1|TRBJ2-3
CSVEGQGAGDTQYF
TGCAGCGTTGAGGGACAGGGGGCAGGAGATACGCAGTATTTT
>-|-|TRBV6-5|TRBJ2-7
CASRHRESYEQYF
TGTGCCAGCAGGCACAGGGAGTCCTACGAGCAGTACTTC
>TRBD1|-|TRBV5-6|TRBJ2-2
CASSPSGTGKAGELFF
TGTGCCAGCAGCCCGTCCGGGACAGGGAAGGCCGGGGAGCTGTTTTTT
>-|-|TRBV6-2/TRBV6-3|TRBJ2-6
CASSRTGIQGVSGANVLTF
TGTGCCAGCAGTAGAACCGGGATACAGGGAGTTTCGGGGGCCAACGTCCTGACTTTC
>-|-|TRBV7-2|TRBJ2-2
CASRLQTESTGELFF
TGTGCCAGCAGATTACAGACAGAAAGCACCGGGGAGCTGTTTTTT
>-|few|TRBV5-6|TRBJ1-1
CASSLEYAPNTEAFF
TGTGCCAGCAGCTTGGAGTACGCACCGAACACTGAAGCTTTCTTT
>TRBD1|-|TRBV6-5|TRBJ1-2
CASSFLDRVPNYGYTF
TGTGCCAGCAGTTTCCTAGACAGGGTCCCTAACTATGGCTACACCTTC
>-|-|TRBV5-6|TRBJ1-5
CASSLRGSAWSNQPQHF
TGTGCCAGCAGCCTGAGGGGTTCCGCTTGGAGCAATCAGCCCCAGCATTTT
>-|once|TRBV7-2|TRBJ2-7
CASSLALASYEQYF
TGTGCCAGCAGCTTAGCGCTAGCAAGCTACGAGCAGTACTTC
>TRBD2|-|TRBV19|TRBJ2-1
CASSPWGEGGDEQFF
TGTGCCAGTAGTCCCTGGGGGGAGGGCGGCGATGAGCAGTTCTTC
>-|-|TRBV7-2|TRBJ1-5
CASSPDRNQPQHF
TGTGCCAGCAGCCCGGACAGAAATCAGCCCCAGCATTTT
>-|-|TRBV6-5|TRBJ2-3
CASSYSSDTQYF
TGTGCCAGCAGTTACTCGTCAGATACGCAGTATTTT
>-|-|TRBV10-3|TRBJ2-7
CAMSVALHYEQYF
TGTGCCATGTCCGTAGCCCTACACTACGAGCAGTACTTC
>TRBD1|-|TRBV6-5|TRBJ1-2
CASRGTGTYGYTF
TGTGCCAGCAGGGGGACAGGGACCTATGGCTACACCTTC
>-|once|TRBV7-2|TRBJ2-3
CASRNNRDSTDTQYF
TGTGCCAGCAGAAACAACCGTGACAGCACAGATACGCAGTATTTT
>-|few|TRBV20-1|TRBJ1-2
CSARVQGEGGYTF
TGCAGTGCTAGAGTTCAGGGAGAAGGTGGCTACACCTTC
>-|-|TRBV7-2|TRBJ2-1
CASSLAVKNEQFF
TGTGCCAGCAGCTTAGCCGTGAAAAATGAGCAGTTCTTC
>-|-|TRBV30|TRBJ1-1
CAWSVLRFGEAFF
TGTGCCTGGAGTGTACTCAGGTTTGGTGAAGCTTTCTTT
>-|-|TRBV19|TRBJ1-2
CASKGFYGYTF
TGTGCCAGTAAGGGGTTCTATGGCTACACCTTC
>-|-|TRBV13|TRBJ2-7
CASSPPETYEQYF
TGTGCCAGCAGCCCCCCCGAGACCTACGAGCAGTACTTC
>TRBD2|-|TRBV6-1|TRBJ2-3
CASMRGDADTQYF
TGTGCCAGCATGCGGGGGGACGCAGATACGCAGTATTTT
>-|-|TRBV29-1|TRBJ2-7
CSGRDKGEQYF
TGCAGCGGCCGGGACAAAGGGGAGCAGTACTTC
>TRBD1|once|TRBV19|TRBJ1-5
CASRAPLLTGSNQPQHF
TGTGCCAGTAGGGCCCCACTCTTGACAGGGTCCAATCAGCCCCAGCATTTT
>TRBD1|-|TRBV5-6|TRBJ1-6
CASSFGGTGGFSYNSPLHF
TGTGCCAGCAGCTTTGGTGGGACAGGGGGTTTCTCCTATAATTCACCCCTCCACTTT
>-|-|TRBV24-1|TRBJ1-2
CATSDSLNKGYGYTF
TGTGCCACCAGTGACTCGCTAAATAAGGGCTATGGCTACACCTTC
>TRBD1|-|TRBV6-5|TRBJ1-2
CASSYSGQNYGYTF
TGTGCCAGCAGTTACTCGGGACAGAACTATGGCTACACCTTC
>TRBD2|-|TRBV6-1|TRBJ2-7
CASSSGRSSYEQYF
TGTGCCAGCAGTAGCGGGAGAAGCTCCTACGAGCAGTACTTC
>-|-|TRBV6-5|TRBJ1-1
CASRTDSNTEAFF
TGTGCCAGCAGGACTGATTCGAACACTGAAGCTTTCTTT
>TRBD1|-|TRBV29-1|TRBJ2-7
CSGSPGQGHEQYF
TGCAGCGGATCTCCGGGACAGGGACACGAGCAGTACTTC
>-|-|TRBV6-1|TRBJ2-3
CASKIESVTQYF
TGTGCCAGCAAAATAGAGTCGGTTACGCAGTATTTT
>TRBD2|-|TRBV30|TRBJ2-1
CAWSVQLAGNEQFF
TGTGCCTGGAGTGTACAGTTAGCGGGTAATGAGCAGTTCTTC
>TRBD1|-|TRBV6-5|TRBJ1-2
CASSYSSTGNYGYTF
TGTGCCAGCAGTTACTCCTCGACAGGGAACTATGGCTACACCTTC
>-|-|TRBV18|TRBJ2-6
CASSPRFSTGSGANVLTF
TGTGCCAGCTCACCACGATTTAGTACGGGCTCTGGGGCCAACGTCCTGACTTTC
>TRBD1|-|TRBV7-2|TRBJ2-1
CASSYNRGPGYNEQFF
TGTGCCAGCAGTTATAACAGGGGGCCCGGGTACAATGAGCAGTTCTTC
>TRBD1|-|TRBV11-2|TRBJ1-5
CASSLVGGQSGEPQHF
TGTGCCAGCAGCTTAGTAGGGGGACAGTCGGGGGAGCCCCAGCATTTT
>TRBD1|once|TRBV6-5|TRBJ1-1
CASSYGQGNSYTEAFF
TGTGCCAGCAGTTACGGACAGGGGAATTCTTACACTGAAGCTTTCTTT
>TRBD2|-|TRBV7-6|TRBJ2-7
CASSASGVEQYF
TGTGCCAGCAGCGCTAGCGGGGTCGAGCAGTACTTC
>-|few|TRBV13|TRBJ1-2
CASSSDQPGSYTF
TGTGCCAGCAGCTCGGATCAGCCGGGGAGCTACACCTTC
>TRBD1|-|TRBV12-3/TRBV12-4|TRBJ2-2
CASSFGTANTGELFF
TGTGCCAGCAGTTTTGGGACAGCGAACACCGGGGAGCTGTTTTTT
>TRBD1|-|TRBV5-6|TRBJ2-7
CASGQGGDGGYEQYF
TGCGCCAGCGGACAGGGGGGCGACGGGGGTTACGAGCAGTACTTC
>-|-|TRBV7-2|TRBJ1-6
CASSLEGSNSPLHF
TGTGCCAGCAGCTTAGAAGGGTCCAATTCACCCCTCCACTTT
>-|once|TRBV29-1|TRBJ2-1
CSVPNPRDPNNEQFF
TGCAGCGTCCCCAACCCCCGGGACCCCAACAATGAGCAGTTCTTC
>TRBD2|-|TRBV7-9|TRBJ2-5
CASSLKGLAGGLTQYF
TGTGCCAGCAGCTTAAAGGGACTAGCGGGGGGACTGACCCAGTACTTC
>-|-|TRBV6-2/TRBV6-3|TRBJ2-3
CASSSLGGGSGDTQYF
TGTGCCAGCAGTTCACTTGGGGGCGGTTCGGGAGATACGCAGTATTTT
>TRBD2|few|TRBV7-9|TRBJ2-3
CASSYGGDTQYF
TGTGCCAGCAGCTACGGGGGGGATACGCAGTATTTT
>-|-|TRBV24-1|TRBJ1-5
CAAGFGNQPQHF
TGTGCCGCGGGGTTTGGCAATCAGCCCCAGCATTTT
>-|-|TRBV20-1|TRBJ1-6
CSASPGRAYNLPLHF
TGCAGTGCTAGTCCGGGCAGGGCCTATAATTTACCCCTCCACTTT
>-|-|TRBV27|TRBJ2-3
CASSIGGTDTQYF
TGTGCCAGCAGTATCGGGGGCACAGATACGCAGTATTTT